This T cell receptor beta chain was observed in a study of blood T cell repertoires in COVID-19. Study information: The United States, Italy and Spain provided the acute and convalescent COVID-19 samples. Nucleic acid was either cDNA or gDNA, and it came from T cells, B-cell-depleted T cells, or PBMCs.

The CDR3 covers 17 residues. Germline-derived CDR1 and CDR2 are KGHSH and LQKENI. J lost 9 bases, V lost 4 bases, and 14 bases had no gene match. Per the study methods: By means of reference gene primer amplification, nucleated cell counts were estimated. Sequenced by immunoSEQ multiplex PCR; TCRdb stores in-frame clones only, minus some. V and J calls plus clone size are reproduced from that table; the DNA served to infer D and trimming. The repertoire holds some 71,000 clones, with approximately 80% as singletons. The sequencing input was peripheral blood. The sequence was obtained from a woman in her sixties or seventies with acute or convalescent COVID-19. The chain couples TRBV18 to TRBJ2-1; 11 bases map to TRBD1. CDR3 coding DNA: TGTGCCAGCTCACTATCTCCCACGGGACAGGGGGTTGTTGAGCAGTTCTTC. It specifies CASSLSPTGQGVVEQFF.